Each of the 18 T cell receptor beta chains below was sequenced from the same sample in a study of blood T cell repertoires in COVID-19. Clones were sequenced by immunoSEQ multiplex PCR, and TCRdb holds only the in-frame ones, with some missing. Found here are some 290,000 clones, roughly nine tenths of them singletons; the top ten hold approximately 4%. Sequenced sample: peripheral blood. The receptors come from a young man with active or convalescent COVID-19.

This rearrangement joins TRBV6-5 to TRBJ1-3, with D maybe TRBD1 (6 bases). This CDR3 spans 15 amino acids. The germline gives CDR1 MNHEY, CDR2 SVGAGI. V was clipped by 2 bases and J by 2 bases, with 10 bases between them. In nucleotides, the CDR3 is TGTGCCAGCAGTTACGAGGGGGTCCCTGGAAACACCATATATTTT. It translates to CASSYEGVPGNTIYF.

The chain couples TRBV12-5 to TRBJ1-5; D is perhaps TRBD1 (6 bases). The CDR3 covers 15 residues. Between the trimmed V and J ends, which lost 6 bases and 0 bases, there was a span of 12 bases. Germline assignment: CDR1 LGHNT and CDR2 FRNRAP. The CDR3 here is CASGRTDYSNQPQHF. The CDR3 DNA sequence: TGTGCTAGTGGACGGACAGACTATAGCAATCAGCCCCAGCATTTT.

The CDR3 sequence: CASSSPVEGTRENEQFF. The CDR3 region has the DNA TGTGCCAGCAGTTCACCCGTTGAGGGAACGAGAGAAAATGAGCAGTTCTTC. The chain has TRBV28 and TRBJ2-1; tentatively, D is TRBD2 (5 bases). The V end was cut by 4 bases, the J end by 7 bases, with 23 bases between. Per germline, CDR1 MDHEN and CDR2 SYDVKM. This CDR3 is 17 amino acids long.

There are many counts of this clone. The J gene is TRBJ2-7, the V gene TRBV5-1; 9 bases are shared with TRBD2. The V gene end was trimmed by 3 bases and the J gene end by 4 bases; junction bases not matched to a gene: 11. The CDR3 contains 16 residues. The germline V gene has CDR1 SGHRS and CDR2 YFSETQ. The CDR3: CASSSTPGLAGYEQYF. DNA of the CDR3: TGCGCCAGCAGCTCCACACCGGGACTAGCCGGATACGAGCAGTACTTC.

This rearrangement joins TRBV2 to TRBJ1-1; 12 bases fit TRBD1. The CDR3 loop spans 18 amino acids. In germline, CDR1 is SNHLY, CDR2 FYNNEI. Trimming cost V 6 bases and J 1 base; bases outside gene matches: 12. The CDR3 sequence is CASRTSGTGGRGNTEAFF. In DNA form, the CDR3 reads TGTGCCAGCAGGACTTCCGGGACAGGGGGCCGCGGGAACACTGAAGCTTTCTTT.

This clone occurred a few times. The rearrangement uses TRBV4-1 and TRBJ2-7; no clear D. The V and J ends lost 4 bases and 5 bases respectively, with 9 bases between them. This CDR3 region has 12 residues. Looked up from germline, CDR1 is MGHRA and CDR2 is YSYEKL. The CDR3 region has the DNA TGCGCCAGCAGCCCTAGATCGGACGAGCAGTACTTC. Protein sequence: CASSPRSDEQYF.

The chain has TRBV2 and TRBJ2-4; D may be TRBD2 (6 bases). V gave up 9 bases and J gave up 1 base, with 31 bases separating them. The CDR3 loop spans 20 amino acids. Germline V lookup: CDR1 SNHLY, CDR2 FYNNEI. Here the CDR3 reads CASFAGEELRTTRAKNIQYF. The DNA of the CDR3 is TGTGCCAGTTTTGCCGGAGAGGAGTTGAGGACTACAAGGGCCAAAAACATTCAGTACTTC.

The CDR3: CASSFTGQETQYF. DNA of the CDR3: TGCGCCAGCAGCTTTACAGGGCAAGAGACCCAGTACTTC. The chain has TRBV5-1 and TRBJ2-5; D perhaps matches TRBD1 (6 bases). The CDR3 extends over 13 amino acids. Trimming removed 2 bases from V and 2 bases from J, with 7 bases in between. CDR1 is SGHRS, CDR2 YFSETQ, per germline.

The V and J genes are TRBV18 and TRBJ2-7, with 11 positions matching TRBD2. Germline-derived CDR1 and CDR2 are KGHSH and LQKENI. V gave up 4 bases and J gave up 2 bases; unmatched junction bases: 4. This CDR3 is 15 amino acids long. The CDR3 spells CASSRGTSGAYEQYF. The CDR3 DNA is TGTGCCAGCTCACGAGGGACTAGCGGCGCCTACGAGCAGTACTTC. The entire variable domain, with the rest obtained from reference TRBV18 and TRBJ2-7, is as follows: NAGVMQNPRHLVRRRGQEARLRCSPMKGHSHVYWYRQLPEEGLKFMVYLQKENIIDESGMPKERFSAEFPKEGPSILRIQQVVRGDSAAYFCASSRGTSGAYEQYFGPGTRLTVT.

The rearrangement uses TRBV5-1 and TRBJ1-6; 9 bases match TRBD1. The CDR3 is 15 residues long. Trimming cost V 0 bases and J 14 bases; bases outside gene matches: 9. CDR1 is SGHRS, CDR2 YFSETQ, per germline. The CDR3 spells CASSLDGTGSRALHF. The DNA of the CDR3 is TGCGCCAGCAGCTTGGATGGGACAGGGTCAAGAGCCCTCCACTTT. Together with reference TRBV5-1 and TRBJ1-6, the CDR3 gives the full variable domain: KAGVTQTPRYLIKTRGQQVTLSCSPISGHRSVSWYQQTPGQGLQFLFEYFSETQRNKGNFPGRFSGRQFSNSRSEMNVSTLELGDSALYLCASSLDGTGSRALHFGNGTRLTVT.

The rearrangement joins TRBV11-3 to TRBJ2-1, with 7 bases that match TRBD2. The CDR3 covers 15 residues. The V gene end was trimmed by 5 bases and the J gene end by 3 bases; junction bases not matched to a gene: 7. Germline V CDR1 and CDR2: SGHNT, YENEEA. The CDR3 sequence: CASSPGGGFYNEQFF. As DNA, the CDR3 is TGTGCCAGCAGCCCTGGGGGGGGGTTCTACAATGAGCAGTTCTTC.

V is TRBV7-2 and J is TRBJ2-7; TRBD2 matches 10 bases. J was trimmed by 5 bases and V by 5 bases; bases with no gene match: 12. This CDR3 has 16 amino acids. Germline values: CDR1 SGHTA, CDR2 FQGNSA. The CDR3 nucleotides are TGTGCCAGCAGCCCCCTGGGCAGCGGGGGGGCCCACGAGCAGTACTTC. Translation: CASSPLGSGGAHEQYF.

The genes are TRBV7-9 and TRBJ2-1; D gene uncertain. Trimming took 6 bases from V and 7 from J, leaving 7 bases between them. Germline-derived CDR1 and CDR2 are SEHNR and FQNEAQ (reference sequence). The CDR3 has 11 residues. CDR3 protein: CASSQWNEQFF. The CDR3 bases are TGTGCCAGCAGTCAGTGGAATGAGCAGTTCTTC.

This chain joins TRBV7-7 and TRBJ2-5; maybe TRBD1 (6 bases). Trimming shortened V by 1 base and J by 0 bases, and 12 bases separated the two germline ends. This CDR3 region has 16 residues. Germline CDR1 and CDR2: SSHAT and FNYEAQ (reference sequence). CDR3 in amino acids: CASSLGGLQYQETQYF. DNA of the CDR3: TGTGCCAGCAGCTTAGGGGGGCTGCAGTACCAAGAGACCCAGTACTTC.

The chain has TRBV14 and TRBJ2-1, with D possibly being TRBD1 (6 bases). Trimming removed 4 bases at V and 6 bases at J, with 13 bases between. The CDR3 spans 14 residues. Per the germline V gene, CDR1 is SGHDN and CDR2 is FVKESK. The CDR3 region is CASSLQIGGNEQFF. The CDR3 DNA is TGTGCCAGCAGCCTCCAGATAGGGGGCAATGAGCAGTTCTTC.

The rearrangement joins TRBV4-1 to TRBJ2-7; 9 bases are shared with TRBD2. CDR3 length equals 16 residues. Germline V gene sequence: CDR1 MGHRA, CDR2 YSYEKL. Losses at the gene ends were 0 bases for V and 4 bases for J; bases not matched to a gene: 7. CDR3 in amino acids: CASSQDSLAGRYEQYF. CDR3 DNA sequence: TGCGCCAGCAGCCAAGATTCGCTAGCGGGAAGGTACGAGCAGTACTTC.

V and J are TRBV11-3 and TRBJ2-7; no clear D gene. Germline-derived CDR1 and CDR2 are SGHNT and YENEEA. V gave up 0 bases and J gave up 7 bases, with 19 bases separating them. This CDR3 has 16 residues. As DNA, the CDR3 is TGTGCCAGCAGCTTAGAAAGCCTAGGAGAAAAGAGGGAGCAGTACTTC. Its protein is CASSLESLGEKREQYF.

The chain recombines TRBV3-1 (or the pseudogene TRBV3-2) with TRBJ1-5; a weak D match, TRBD1 (5 bases). V lost 1 base to trimming and J lost 7 bases, with 11 bases between them. Germline V gene lookup returns CDR1 LGHDT and CDR2 YNNKEL (reference sequence). The length of the CDR3 is 14 residues. CDR3 nucleotide sequence: TGTGCCAGCAGCCAAGTTCTAGGGGCCCAGCCCCAGCATTTT. Encoded protein: CASSQVLGAQPQHF.